Listed below are T cell receptor beta chains from one sample, sequenced in a study of shared clonotypes between healthy human individuals. Produced via immunoSEQ multiplex PCR; TCRdb's table is partial and in-frame only. This sample carries about 2.1 million clones, 85% to 95% of them seen once, and the ten largest clones take 1.5% to 2%. The material sequenced was naive CD8+ T cells from PBMCs. The receptor source for this set is a man aged 18 to 35 in good health. Some clones in this sample may be carry-over from other donors' samples. CDR3s include the opening cysteine and the closing phenylalanine or tryptophan. Each record gives: V gene, clone size, J gene, D gene, CDR3 DNA, CDR3 protein. D genes are given only for firm matches. Clone size is stated in some rows and not others, as once, few, many or a class when expanded.

V gene: TRBV7-9
clone size: -
J gene: TRBJ2-3
D gene: -
CDR3 DNA: TGTGCCAGCAGGCCAGATGGCCTAGCGTTCACAGATACGCAGTATTTT
CDR3 protein: CASRPDGLAFTDTQYF

V gene: TRBV4-2
clone size: -
J gene: TRBJ2-5
D gene: TRBD2
CDR3 DNA: TGTGCCAGCAGCCTTAGCGGGGAAGAGACCCAGTACTTC
CDR3 protein: CASSLSGEETQYF

V gene: TRBV28
clone size: -
J gene: TRBJ2-1
D gene: -
CDR3 DNA: TGTGCCAGCAGTTTTGTCGGCGGAGAGCAGTTCTTC
CDR3 protein: CASSFVGGEQFF

V gene: TRBV5-6
clone size: -
J gene: TRBJ1-2
D gene: -
CDR3 DNA: TGTGCCAGCAGCTTGGGGGCAGCCAAACGATGGAACTATGGCTACACCTTC
CDR3 protein: CASSLGAAKRWNYGYTF

V gene: TRBV5-4
clone size: -
J gene: TRBJ2-3
D gene: -
CDR3 DNA: TGTGCCAGCAGCTTCCGCGGATCAGATACGCAGTATTTT
CDR3 protein: CASSFRGSDTQYF

V gene: TRBV11-2
clone size: once
J gene: TRBJ2-7
D gene: TRBD2
CDR3 DNA: TGTGCCAGCAGCTCTACTAGCGGGACCGAGCAGTACTTC
CDR3 protein: CASSSTSGTEQYF

V gene: TRBV29-1
clone size: once
J gene: TRBJ2-1
D gene: -
CDR3 DNA: TGCAGCGTTGCGGCGGCAAATGAGCAGTTCTTC
CDR3 protein: CSVAAANEQFF

V gene: TRBV5-1
clone size: -
J gene: TRBJ2-7
D gene: TRBD2
CDR3 DNA: TGCGCCAGCAGCCCAAGGACTAGCGGGACTTTCGAGCAGTACTTC
CDR3 protein: CASSPRTSGTFEQYF

V gene: TRBV11-2
clone size: -
J gene: TRBJ2-2
D gene: -
CDR3 DNA: TGTGCCAGCAGCTTAGTTGGTCCGGGGACACCCACCGGGGAGCTGTTTTTT
CDR3 protein: CASSLVGPGTPTGELFF

V gene: TRBV9
clone size: -
J gene: TRBJ2-7
D gene: TRBD1
CDR3 DNA: TGTGCCAGCAGCGGAACGACAGGGGGCCACGAGCAGTACTTC
CDR3 protein: CASSGTTGGHEQYF

V gene: TRBV13
clone size: -
J gene: TRBJ2-7
D gene: TRBD2
CDR3 DNA: TGTGCCAGCAGCCCTGGTGGTAGCGGGAGTTTCCACGAGCAGTACTTC
CDR3 protein: CASSPGGSGSFHEQYF

V gene: TRBV19
clone size: -
J gene: TRBJ1-5
D gene: -
CDR3 DNA: TGTGCCAGTAGTTATAGGGGTAGCAATCAGCCCCAGCATTTT
CDR3 protein: CASSYRGSNQPQHF

V gene: TRBV4-1
clone size: -
J gene: TRBJ1-1
D gene: -
CDR3 DNA: TGCGCCAGCCGAGACAGCGGGGGAATGAACACTGAAGCTTTCTTT
CDR3 protein: CASRDSGGMNTEAFF

V gene: TRBV7-9
clone size: once
J gene: TRBJ2-6
D gene: -
CDR3 DNA: TGTGCCAGCAGCTTAGAGCCAGGGGATATTATCTCTGGGGCCAACGTCCTGACTTTC
CDR3 protein: CASSLEPGDIISGANVLTF

V gene: TRBV10-1
clone size: -
J gene: TRBJ1-1
D gene: -
CDR3 DNA: TGCGCCAGCAGTGAGTATCAGGGTGGGACTGAAGCTTTCTTT
CDR3 protein: CASSEYQGGTEAFF

V gene: TRBV7-9
clone size: -
J gene: TRBJ2-3
D gene: TRBD1
CDR3 DNA: TGTGCCAGCAACCCAGCGGACAGGCTCAGCACAGATACGCAGTATTTT
CDR3 protein: CASNPADRLSTDTQYF

V gene: TRBV27
clone size: -
J gene: TRBJ2-3
D gene: TRBD2
CDR3 DNA: TGTGCCAGCGGGACTATCGGGACCCGGGGCGCAGATACGCAGTATTTT
CDR3 protein: CASGTIGTRGADTQYF

V gene: TRBV30
clone size: -
J gene: TRBJ2-1
D gene: TRBD2
CDR3 DNA: TGTGCCTGGAGTGTACACGGGAGGCTATTGGATGAGCAGTTCTTC
CDR3 protein: CAWSVHGRLLDEQFF

V gene: TRBV28
clone size: -
J gene: TRBJ2-1
D gene: TRBD1
CDR3 DNA: TGTGCCAGCAGCCGCCCAGGGGGCACCTACAATGAGCAGTTCTTC
CDR3 protein: CASSRPGGTYNEQFF

V gene: TRBV7-2
clone size: -
J gene: TRBJ2-1
D gene: -
CDR3 DNA: TGTGCCAGCAGCTTAGCTTGGCCCGGGACAAGCTCCTACAATGAGCAGTTCTTC
CDR3 protein: CASSLAWPGTSSYNEQFF

V gene: TRBV2
clone size: -
J gene: TRBJ2-7
D gene: TRBD2
CDR3 DNA: TGTGCCAGCAGTGAGGATAGCGGGAGCCTTTCTTACGAGCAGTACTTC
CDR3 protein: CASSEDSGSLSYEQYF

V gene: TRBV7-9
clone size: -
J gene: TRBJ1-3
D gene: -
CDR3 DNA: TGTGCCAGCAGCCAATGGGAGGCCGACTCTGGAAACACCATATATTTT
CDR3 protein: CASSQWEADSGNTIYF

V gene: TRBV2
clone size: -
J gene: TRBJ2-7
D gene: -
CDR3 DNA: TGTGCCAGCAGTGTAGGGCAAGGGGGATTGAGCTCCTACGAGCAGTACTTC
CDR3 protein: CASSVGQGGLSSYEQYF

V gene: TRBV27
clone size: -
J gene: TRBJ1-1
D gene: -
CDR3 DNA: TGTGCCAGCAGTTTAAGGGACGGCCGGAACACTGAAGCTTTCTTT
CDR3 protein: CASSLRDGRNTEAFF

V gene: TRBV27
clone size: -
J gene: TRBJ2-3
D gene: TRBD1
CDR3 DNA: TGTGCCAGCAGGACCATCGGGACAGGGGCAGATACGCAGTATTTT
CDR3 protein: CASRTIGTGADTQYF

V gene: TRBV2
clone size: -
J gene: TRBJ2-1
D gene: -
CDR3 DNA: TGTGCCAGCAGGGTCAGCAATGTGGGGAATGAGCAGTTCTTC
CDR3 protein: CASRVSNVGNEQFF

V gene: TRBV27
clone size: -
J gene: TRBJ2-5
D gene: -
CDR3 DNA: TGTGCCAGCAGTTTCGGCGCTACTCTAGAGACCCAGTACTTC
CDR3 protein: CASSFGATLETQYF

V gene: TRBV9
clone size: -
J gene: TRBJ1-1
D gene: TRBD1
CDR3 DNA: TGTGCCAGCAGCCAGACTGGGACAGGGGAGGGAGCTTTCTTT
CDR3 protein: CASSQTGTGEGAFF

V gene: TRBV27
clone size: -
J gene: TRBJ1-5
D gene: -
CDR3 DNA: TGTGCCAGCAGTTTGGCACAACCTAGCAATCAGCCCCAGCATTTT
CDR3 protein: CASSLAQPSNQPQHF

V gene: TRBV27
clone size: once
J gene: TRBJ1-4
D gene: -
CDR3 DNA: TGTGCCAGCAGTTGGGCTACTAATGAAAAACTGTTTTTT
CDR3 protein: CASSWATNEKLFF

V gene: TRBV18
clone size: -
J gene: TRBJ2-3
D gene: TRBD2
CDR3 DNA: TGTGCCAGCTCACCGACTAGCGGGACGGGAGATACGCAGTATTTT
CDR3 protein: CASSPTSGTGDTQYF

V gene: TRBV10-1
clone size: -
J gene: TRBJ2-1
D gene: -
CDR3 DNA: TGCGCCAGCAGTGAGTCGATCAGGCAGGGGTACAATGAGCAGTTCTTC
CDR3 protein: CASSESIRQGYNEQFF

V gene: TRBV4-1
clone size: -
J gene: TRBJ2-7
D gene: -
CDR3 DNA: TGCGCCAGCAGCCATACCAGGGGGGCAGGGACTCTCTACGAGCAGTACTTC
CDR3 protein: CASSHTRGAGTLYEQYF

V gene: TRBV7-2
clone size: -
J gene: TRBJ1-1
D gene: TRBD1
CDR3 DNA: TGTGCCAGCAGCTTCCCAAGACAGGGGGTTTACACTGAAGCTTTCTTT
CDR3 protein: CASSFPRQGVYTEAFF

V gene: TRBV30
clone size: -
J gene: TRBJ1-2
D gene: -
CDR3 DNA: TGTGCCTGGAAAGGGCCCGGCTACACCTTC
CDR3 protein: CAWKGPGYTF

V gene: TRBV7-2
clone size: few
J gene: TRBJ2-5
D gene: -
CDR3 DNA: TGTGCCAGCAGCCCACGGGAAGAGACCCAGTACTTC
CDR3 protein: CASSPREETQYF

V gene: TRBV2
clone size: -
J gene: TRBJ1-4
D gene: -
CDR3 DNA: TGTGCCAGCAGTGCCTCCCCGGGACTCTCCCCAAATGAAAAACTGTTTTTT
CDR3 protein: CASSASPGLSPNEKLFF

V gene: TRBV5-1
clone size: -
J gene: TRBJ2-7
D gene: -
CDR3 DNA: TGCGCCAGCAGCTATACCCCCGCAGACTCCTACGAGCAGTACTTC
CDR3 protein: CASSYTPADSYEQYF

V gene: TRBV7-9
clone size: -
J gene: TRBJ2-2
D gene: -
CDR3 DNA: TGTGCCAGGGACCATAACACCGGGGAGCTGTTTTTT
CDR3 protein: CARDHNTGELFF

V gene: TRBV9
clone size: once
J gene: TRBJ2-7
D gene: -
CDR3 DNA: TGTGCCAGCGACCCGGGACTTGGCTGGGGGGAGCAGTACTTC
CDR3 protein: CASDPGLGWGEQYF

V gene: TRBV7-3
clone size: -
J gene: TRBJ2-1
D gene: TRBD2
CDR3 DNA: TGTGCCAGCAGCCTGGGACTAGCGGGCAATGAGCAGTTCTTC
CDR3 protein: CASSLGLAGNEQFF

V gene: TRBV28
clone size: -
J gene: TRBJ2-1
D gene: -
CDR3 DNA: TGTGCCAGCAGTTCACCGGTCCCGGGGGAAGATGAGCAGTTCTTC
CDR3 protein: CASSSPVPGEDEQFF